This T cell receptor beta chain was documented in a study of blood T cell repertoires in COVID-19. Original data processing: Nucleated cell counts were estimated from reference gene primer amplification. Assay used: immunoSEQ multiplex PCR; TCRdb lists only in-frame clones, some missing. V and J calls and clone size follow that table, whereas D and trimming were derived from the DNA. Here the sample spans 81,000 or so clones, roughly 90% being singletons. This TCR came from a man in his 70s with active or convalescent COVID-19. The specimen was peripheral blood.

The CDR3 bases are TGTGCCAGCAGCTACCAAGCCGGGACAGGTATCCCAGATACGCAGTATTTT. Translation: CASSYQAGTGIPDTQYF. V usage is TRBV7-9 and J usage is TRBJ2-3, with 8 bases aligning to TRBD1. J lost 4 bases, V lost 4 bases, and 13 bases had no gene match. Per the germline V gene, CDR1 is SEHNR and CDR2 is FQNEAQ (reference sequence). This CDR3 spans 17 amino acids. Drawing the rest from reference TRBV7-9 and TRBJ2-3, the complete variable domain is DTGVSQNPRHKITKRGQNVTFRCDPISEHNRLYWYRQTLGQGPEFLTYFQNEAQLEKSRLLSDRFSAERPKGSFSTLEIQRTEQGDSAMYLCASSYQAGTGIPDTQYFGPGTRLTVL.